This T cell receptor beta chain comes out of a study of cytomegalovirus exposure and HLA in healthy donors. Study information: Some 180 million T cells yielded 117 million unique TCR beta sequences in earlier analysis.

V was clipped by 5 bases and J by 3 bases; unmatched bases: 7. This CDR3 spans 16 amino acids. Germline V gives CDR1 SEHNR, CDR2 FQNEAQ (reference sequence). To note about this clone: The antigen is not known.

Amplification used 60 Vbeta primers and 13 Jbeta primers. TCRdb keeps only in-frame clones here, not all; method: immunoSEQ multiplex PCR. The table includes over 150,000 clones, roughly 78% detected once. Overall study results and limits: Beyond CMV serostatus, there was no information to go on about immune exposure. Most subjects had HLA-A and HLA-B alleles reportedly predicted accurately by TCR beta sequences. In vitro experiments confirmed that a few CMV-associated chains were specific for CMV antigens.

Sequenced material: PBMCs. The V gene is TRBV7-9, the J gene TRBJ2-3; 11 bases fit TRBD1. The TCR sequence derives from a woman in her forties or fifties in good health and CMV-seropositive. The DNA of the CDR3 is TGTGCCAGCAGCGCCGGGACAGGGGGGAATACAGATACGCAGTATTTT. Its translation: CASSAGTGGNTDTQYF.